A selection of T cell receptor beta chains follows, all from one sample in a study of early T cells in non-severe SARS-CoV-2 infection. From the 5' RACE reads, TCRdb called clonotypes with MiXCR, one entry per CDR3 protein. The data hold some 38,000 distinct CDR3 sequences, with 3.5% to 5% observed a single time. What was sequenced was whole blood. Source of these receptors: an adult who was a healthcare worker with PCR-confirmed SARS-CoV-2 infection or an uninfected control (not recorded which). Both conserved end residues are part of each CDR3. A D gene is named only where the DNA matches it firmly. For some rows the clone size is stated as once, few or many, or as a class when expanded; others skip it.

DNA	CDR3	size	D	V	J
TGTGCCAGCAGCTTTCGAGCGATCTCCTACAATGAGCAGTTCTTC	CASSFRAISYNEQFF	.	.	TRBV5-7	TRBJ2-1
TGTGCCAGCAGTGAAGGTCCCGGGACAGCCTCCTACGAGCAGTACTTC	CASSEGPGTASYEQYF	many	TRBD1	TRBV6-1	TRBJ2-7
TGTGCCAGCAGTTTAGCTAGCCAACCAAACAATGAGCAGTTCTTC	CASSLASQPNNEQFF	many	.	TRBV12-3/TRBV12-4	TRBJ2-1
TGTGCCTGGGGGACTTCGTACAATGAGCAGTTCTTC	CAWGTSYNEQFF	many	.	TRBV30	TRBJ2-1
TGCAGTGCTAGAGATAGGGCAGGCCTCTATAATTCACCCCTCCACTTT	CSARDRAGLYNSPLHF	many	.	TRBV20-1	TRBJ1-6
TGCAGTGCTAGAGATCAAGCCACCGATACGCAGTATTTT	CSARDQATDTQYF	.	.	TRBV20-1	TRBJ2-3
TGTGCCAGCAGTGAGCTTGGGGGGCGAAGTGAAGCTTTCTTT	CASSELGGRSEAFF	many	.	TRBV12-3/TRBV12-4	TRBJ1-1
TGTGCCAGCAGTGGGTCGGGTTCAGTGGCTTTCTTT	CASSGSGSVAFF	.	.	TRBV12-3/TRBV12-4	TRBJ1-1
TGCAGTGCTACCGACAACAGGGGAAGCCATTTGCAGCCCCAGCATTTT	CSATDNRGSHLQPQHF	many	TRBD1	TRBV20-1	TRBJ1-5
TGCGCCAGCAGCCAAGTTGGGGGGCCCGGGTCCCTTTCGGAGACCCAGTACTTC	CASSQVGGPGSLSETQYF	many	.	TRBV4-1	TRBJ2-5
TGTGCCAGTAGTTATTCCGGGGGCTCCCACACCGGGGAGCTGTTTTTT	CASSYSGGSHTGELFF	many	.	TRBV19	TRBJ2-2
TGTGCCAGCAGAGACTCTGGTGAGCAGTTCTTC	CASRDSGEQFF	many	.	TRBV7-9	TRBJ2-1
TGTGCCAGCAGGAACACCGGGGAGCTGTTTTTT	CASRNTGELFF	many	.	TRBV12-3/TRBV12-4	TRBJ2-2
TGTGCCAGCTCCTTGGGACGGAGCTCTGGGGCCAACGTCCTGACTTTC	CASSLGRSSGANVLTF	.	.	TRBV18	TRBJ2-6
TGTGCCAGCAGCCCCATCGGGGGCATTGGGGCTTTCTTT	CASSPIGGIGAFF	.	.	TRBV7-9	TRBJ1-1